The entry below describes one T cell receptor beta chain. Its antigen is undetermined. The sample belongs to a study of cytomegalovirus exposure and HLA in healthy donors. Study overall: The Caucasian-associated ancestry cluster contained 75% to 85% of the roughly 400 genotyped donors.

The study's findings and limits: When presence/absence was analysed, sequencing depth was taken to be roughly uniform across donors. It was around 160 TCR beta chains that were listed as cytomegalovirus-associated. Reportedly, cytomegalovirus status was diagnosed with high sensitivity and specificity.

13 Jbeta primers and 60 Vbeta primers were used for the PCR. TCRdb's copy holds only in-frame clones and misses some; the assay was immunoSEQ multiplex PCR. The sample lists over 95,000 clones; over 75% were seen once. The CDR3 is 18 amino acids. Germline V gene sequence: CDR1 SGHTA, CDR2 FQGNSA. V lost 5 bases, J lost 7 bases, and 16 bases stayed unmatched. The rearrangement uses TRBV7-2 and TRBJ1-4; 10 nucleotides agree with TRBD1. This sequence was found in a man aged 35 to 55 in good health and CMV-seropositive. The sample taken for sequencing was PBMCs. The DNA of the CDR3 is TGTGCCAGCAGCGCCCGTCCGGGACAGGGGATCATGGGTGAAAAACTGTTTTTT. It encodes CASSARPGQGIMGEKLFF.